The 27 T cell receptor beta chains below come from one sample, sequenced in a study of T-cell memory formation after mild COVID-19. TCRdb ran MiXCR on the 5' RACE reads and lists one entry per CDR3 protein. The repertoire holds hundreds of thousands of distinct CDR3 sequences, about 16% seen once, with 20% to 25% in the top ten. Sequenced material: PBMCs or a T cell subset sorted from them (not recorded which). These receptors all stem from a man between 18 and 35 years old who had mild COVID-19 (a few samples of this study predate the infection). Cell type and time point are not known.

In its sample, this clonotype was seen a few times. The CDR3 sequence is CASSLTQTGGGYGEAFF. CDR3 nucleotides: TGTGCCAGCAGCTTAACTCAAACAGGGGGCGGATATGGTGAAGCTTTCTTT. This chain connects TRBV7-3 to TRBJ1-1; 9 bases line up with TRBD1. Germline V CDR1 and CDR2: SGHTA, FQGTGA. V trimming: 0 bases; J trimming: 7 bases; junction bases outside the gene matches: 12. The CDR3 is 17 residues long.

The V gene is TRBV12-3 or TRBV12-4, the J gene TRBJ2-1; 7 bases align to TRBD2. The CDR3 spans 13 residues. The J segment lost 7 bases and the V segment lost 5 bases, leaving 5 bases of the junction unmatched. The CDR3 bases are TGTGCCAGCAGTCGCGGGACTATTAATGAGCAGTTCTTC. It specifies CASSRGTINEQFF.

Only a few counts were recorded for this clonotype. J is TRBJ2-1 and V is TRBV5-1; 10 bases agree with TRBD2. The length of the CDR3 is 15 residues. The trim removed 3 bases at V and 5 bases at J, leaving 5 bases unmatched. Germline V gives CDR1 SGHRS, CDR2 YFSETQ. CDR3 region: CASSSLAGENNEQFF. The CDR3 DNA reads as TGCGCCAGCAGCTCGCTAGCGGGGGAAAACAATGAGCAGTTCTTC.

This clonotype was seen a few times. The J gene is TRBJ1-1, the V gene TRBV6-5; D ambiguous. V lost 5 bases to trimming and J lost 5 bases, with 15 bases between them. Per the germline V gene, CDR1 is MNHEY and CDR2 is SVGAGI. CDR3 size: 14 residues. CDR3 sequence reads: CASSPTGVGTEAFF. In DNA form, the CDR3 reads TGTGCCAGCAGTCCAACCGGGGTAGGGACTGAAGCTTTCTTT.

This clonotype has only a few counts. This chain joins TRBV7-9 and TRBJ1-5; D unresolved. This CDR3 spans 15 amino acids. Deletions cut 5 bases from V and 4 bases from J, with 15 bases between. Germline V gene sequence: CDR1 SEHNR, CDR2 FQNEAQ (reference sequence). CDR3 region: CASSIGSPENQPQHF. Written as DNA, the CDR3 is TGTGCCAGCAGCATAGGGAGCCCCGAAAATCAGCCCCAGCATTTT.

This clonotype was seen a handful of times. The chain employs TRBV12-3 or TRBV12-4 and TRBJ1-3; D remains unclear. V was clipped by 3 bases and J by 0 bases, with 6 bases between them. This CDR3 has 14 residues. The CDR3 DNA sequence: TGTGCCAGCAGTTTCCGGTTCTCTGGAAACACCATATATTTT. This gives the protein CASSFRFSGNTIYF.

This clonotype was picked up a small number of times. This chain links TRBV19 with TRBJ1-1, with a weak D call TRBD1 (5 bases). Per the germline V gene, CDR1 is LNHDA and CDR2 is SQIVND (reference sequence). The CDR3 is made up of 16 amino acids. V dropped 7 bases and J dropped 4 bases, with 22 bases sitting between them. The CDR3 nucleotides are TGTGCCAGTACCACGATCCACGTGGGGGGGGTCACTGAAGCTTTCTTT. This codes for CASTTIHVGGVTEAFF.

In DNA form, the CDR3 reads TGTGCCAGCAGCTCACAGGGTGTACGTCGGGAGCAGTACTTC. Its protein product is CASSSQGVRREQYF. This chain joins TRBV5-6 and TRBJ2-7; D possibly corresponds to TRBD1 (6 bases). The CDR3 runs 14 residues. V was shortened by 3 bases and J by 7 bases, with 17 bases between the two germline ends. In germline, CDR1 is SGHDT, CDR2 YYEEEE.

This clonotype has more than one count but fewer than ten. The rearrangement joins TRBV7-9 to TRBJ2-3; TRBD1 matches at 8 bases. Germline-derived CDR1 and CDR2 are SEHNR and FQNEAQ (reference sequence). The V segment lost 5 bases and the J segment 5 bases; nucleotides outside the gene matches: 9. The CDR3 runs to 15 residues. The CDR3 reads CASSPGQDSGDTQYF. The CDR3 nucleotides read TGTGCCAGCAGCCCGGGACAGGATAGCGGAGATACGCAGTATTTT.

V and J are TRBV10-2 and TRBJ2-7, with D perhaps being TRBD1 or TRBD2 (5 bases each). The V end was cut by 5 bases, the J end by 5 bases, with 19 bases between. The CDR3 is 15 amino acids. Looked up from germline, CDR1 is WSHSY and CDR2 is SAAADI. Here the CDR3 reads CASSQKRGPADEQYF. For the CDR3, the DNA is TGCGCCAGCAGTCAAAAACGGGGACCAGCCGACGAGCAGTACTTC.

The J gene is TRBJ1-1, the V gene TRBV5-1; D is unresolved. Germline CDR1 reads SGHRS; CDR2 reads YFSETQ. The CDR3 loop spans 14 amino acids. The V end was cut by 4 bases, the J end by 4 bases, with 14 bases between. Here the CDR3 DNA reads TGCGCCAGCAGCGAAGGAAACATGGGCACTGAAGCTTTCTTT. Translation gives CASSEGNMGTEAFF. The full variable domain, rest sourced from reference TRBV5-1 and TRBJ1-1, is KAGVTQTPRYLIKTRGQQVTLSCSPISGHRSVSWYQQTPGQGLQFLFEYFSETQRNKGNFPGRFSGRQFSNSRSEMNVSTLELGDSALYLCASSEGNMGTEAFFGQGTRLTVV.

Worth noting for this clonotype: At one end, the junction sequence differs from germline, possibly due to a read error. The CDR3 spells CASNRGTGFGVLFF. As DNA, the CDR3 is TGTGCCAGCAACCGAGGGACAGGATTTGGGGTGCTGTTTTTT. The chain combines TRBV2 with TRBJ2-2; TRBD1 agrees at 8 bases. CDR1 and CDR2 from the germline V gene are SNHLY and FYNNEI. The CDR3 consists of 14 residues.

This clonotype has a handful of counts. The rearrangement links TRBV12-3 or TRBV12-4 to TRBJ1-1; D remains ambiguous. There are 13 residues in the CDR3. V was pared by 1 base and J by 5 bases, with 8 bases between. CDR3 sequence reads: CASSLGWQTEAFF. The CDR3 DNA is TGTGCCAGCAGTTTAGGGTGGCAGACTGAAGCTTTCTTT.

The table lists this clonotype with a count of one. The gene calls are TRBV7-9 and TRBJ2-7, with D perhaps matching TRBD1 (6 bases). V was clipped by 6 bases and J by 6 bases, with 18 bases between them. The CDR3 is made up of 14 amino acids. Germline CDR1 SEHNR, CDR2 FQNEAQ (reference sequence). The CDR3 protein is CASRGRGKYLEQYF. CDR3 in DNA: TGTGCCAGCAGAGGCAGGGGAAAATATCTCGAGCAGTACTTC.

This clonotype has a handful of counts. This chain uses TRBV20-1 with TRBJ2-1; possible D gene TRBD2, 7 bases. V gave up 2 bases and J gave up 13 bases, with 21 bases separating them. The CDR3 totals 14 residues. Germline assignment: CDR1 DFQATT and CDR2 SNEGSKA (reference sequence). The chain's CDR3 is CSARIPYAGAGQFF. The DNA of the CDR3 is TGCAGTGCTAGAATCCCCTACGCGGGGGCCGGACAGTTCTTC.

This clonotype has a handful of counts. V usage is TRBV29-1 and J usage is TRBJ2-2; TRBD1 agrees at 9 bases. The CDR3 loop spans 16 amino acids. J was trimmed by 5 bases and V by 6 bases; bases with no gene match: 13. The germline V gene has CDR1 SQVTM and CDR2 ANQGSEA. CDR3 DNA sequence: TGCAGCGTGAGAACCGGGACAGGGTACAATACCGGGGAGCTGTTTTTT. It specifies CSVRTGTGYNTGELFF.

This clonotype has more than one count but fewer than ten. The chain has TRBV9 and TRBJ2-1, with TRBD2 identical over 11 bases. V shed 3 bases and J 7 bases; nucleotides not matched to a gene: 6. Germline assignment: CDR1 SGDLS and CDR2 YYNGEE. CDR3 length equals 15 residues. The CDR3, as DNA: TGTGCCAGCAGCGGTAGCGGGGGGGCCGTTAATGAGCAGTTCTTC. It is translated as CASSGSGGAVNEQFF.

The rearrangement joins TRBV5-5 to TRBJ1-6, with 12 bases lining up with TRBD1. Per the germline V gene, CDR1 is SGHKS and CDR2 is YYEKEE (reference sequence). Trimming removed 4 bases from V and 7 bases from J; junction bases left unmatched: 6. The CDR3 length is 16 residues. CDR3 DNA: TGTGCCAGCAGCAAGGGACAGGGGGCCGGCAATTCACCCCTCCACTTT. Translating it yields CASSKGQGAGNSPLHF.

Only a few counts were recorded for this clonotype. The chain is built from TRBV6-2 or TRBV6-3 and TRBJ1-5; 7 bases are a match to TRBD1. V was clipped by 9 bases and J by 0 bases; unmatched bases: 5. The V gene's germline CDR1 is MNHEY and CDR2 SVGEGT. There are 14 residues in the CDR3. CDR3 DNA: TGTGCCAGTTCGACAGGGAATAGCAATCAGCCCCAGCATTTT. The encoded protein is CASSTGNSNQPQHF.

The gene calls are TRBV7-2 and TRBJ2-3; possible D gene TRBD2, 6 bases. This CDR3 contains 15 residues. V was clipped by 9 bases and J by 4 bases, with 20 bases between them. Germline CDR1 and CDR2: SGHTA and FQGNSA. CDR3 bases: TGTGCCAGTAACCAGCGGCGGGCGGGGCCAGATACGCAGTATTTT. The encoded protein is CASNQRRAGPDTQYF.

This clonotype showed up just a few times. The rearrangement joins TRBV7-6 to TRBJ1-1; 12 bases match TRBD1. This CDR3 contains 16 residues. The J segment lost 1 base and the V segment lost 2 bases, leaving 2 bases of the junction unmatched. From germline, CDR1 is SGHVS and CDR2 FNYEAQ. The CDR3 protein is CASSLMGQGANTEAFF. The CDR3 DNA reads as TGTGCCAGCAGCTTAATGGGACAGGGGGCGAACACTGAAGCTTTCTTT. Filled out from reference TRBV7-6 and TRBJ1-1, the complete variable domain reads GAGVSQSPRYKVTKRGQDVALRCDPISGHVSLYWYRQALGQGPEFLTYFNYEAQQDKSGLPNDRFSAERPEGSISTLTIQRTEQRDSAMYRCASSLMGQGANTEAFFGQGTRLTVV.

J is TRBJ1-1 and V is TRBV27; D not resolved. The V end lost 11 bases, the J end lost 5 bases, and 15 bases lay between the germline ends. This CDR3 comprises 12 residues. CDR1 MNHEY and CDR2 SMNVEV come from the germline V gene (reference sequence). For the CDR3, the DNA is TGTGCCTCCCGCGGGCGTTTGACTGAAGCTTTCTTT. It specifies CASRGRLTEAFF.

The rearrangement links TRBV11-2 to TRBJ1-1; tentatively, D is TRBD1 (6 bases). The CDR3 totals 15 residues. Germline CDR1 SGHAT, CDR2 FQNNGV. V lost 5 bases to trimming and J lost 5 bases, with 18 bases between them. The CDR3 is CASSSLRGQGTEAFF. The CDR3 DNA reads as TGTGCCAGCAGCAGCCTTCGGGGGCAAGGTACTGAAGCTTTCTTT.

Here the CDR3 DNA reads TGTGCCACCAGCAGAGATCCCGGACAGGGCGATGAGCAGTTCTTC. Its protein product is CATSRDPGQGDEQFF. This chain links TRBV15 with TRBJ2-1; 8 bases align to TRBD1. V gave up 0 bases and J gave up 8 bases; unmatched junction bases: 6. Looked up from germline, CDR1 is LNHNV and CDR2 is YYDKDF (reference sequence). This CDR3 region has 15 residues.

This clonotype was picked up a small number of times. The chain uses TRBV6-1 and TRBJ2-6; 8 positions agree with TRBD1. CDR1 MNHNS and CDR2 SASEGT come from the germline V gene. This CDR3 has 18 amino acids. J gave up 0 bases and V 2 bases, and 6 bases lay outside the gene matches. The CDR3 loop is CASSEKGQDRSGANVLTF. CDR3 in DNA: TGTGCCAGCAGTGAAAAGGGACAGGACCGCTCTGGGGCCAACGTCCTGACTTTC.

This chain links TRBV5-1 with TRBJ1-6; no definite D call. Trimming cost V 4 bases and J 3 bases, with 11 bases left between them. From germline, CDR1 is SGHRS and CDR2 YFSETQ. The CDR3 consists of 15 residues. The CDR3, as DNA: TGCGCCAGCAGCGCGGACGGATACTATAATTCACCCCTCCACTTT. Translated: CASSADGYYNSPLHF.

The rearrangement links TRBV5-1 to TRBJ1-4; TRBD1 agrees at 7 bases. The junction had 8 bases not matched to a gene; V was cut back by 4 bases and J by 5 bases. CDR1 is SGHRS and CDR2 is YFSETQ in the germline V gene. The CDR3 spans 15 residues. Here the CDR3 DNA reads TGCGCCAGCAGCACGGGGACAGCCATGAATGAAAAACTGTTTTTT. It is translated as CASSTGTAMNEKLFF.